The rows below give T cell receptor beta chains drawn from one sample of a study of cytomegalovirus exposure and HLA in healthy donors. The repertoire was sequenced with immunoSEQ multiplex PCR; TCRdb's copy has only in-frame clones and lacks some. The data contain about 120,000 clones, about three quarters of them singletons. The sample comprised PBMCs. The origin of the receptors is a woman aged 40 to 49 in good health and CMV-seropositive. CDR3s include the opening cysteine and the closing phenylalanine or tryptophan. D genes are given only for firm matches. Size tells how often a clone was seen (once, few, many) or the class of an expanded clone, and some rows leave it out.

d_call,j_call,v_call,clone_size,cdr3_aa,cdr3_nt
NA,TRBJ2-3,TRBV5-1,NA,CASSSGGQPDTDTQYF,TGCGCCAGCAGCTCGGGGGGACAACCCGACACAGATACGCAGTATTTT
TRBD2,TRBJ2-1,TRBV27,NA,CASRRLAGEDEQFF,TGTGCCAGCAGGCGACTAGCGGGAGAGGATGAGCAGTTCTTC
NA,TRBJ1-2,TRBV5-1,NA,CASSFRTNYGYTF,TGCGCCAGCAGCTTTAGGACAAACTATGGCTACACCTTC
NA,TRBJ1-5,TRBV6-1,NA,CASGRGWQADSPQHF,TGTGCCAGCGGCAGAGGGTGGCAGGCCGATTCGCCCCAGCATTTT
TRBD1,TRBJ2-7,TRBV5-6,few,CASSFGDRVSEQYF,TGTGCCAGCAGCTTCGGGGACAGGGTAAGCGAGCAGTACTTC
NA,TRBJ2-1,TRBV10-3,NA,CAIARARRENEQFF,TGTGCCATCGCGCGGGCCAGGAGGGAGAATGAGCAGTTCTTC
TRBD1,TRBJ2-1,TRBV5-1,NA,CASSLGDRATYNEQFF,TGCGCCAGCAGCTTAGGGGACAGGGCTACCTACAATGAGCAGTTCTTC
TRBD2,TRBJ2-1,TRBV27,NA,CASSFSLGTSGSLEQFF,TGTGCCAGCAGTTTTAGTCTTGGGACTAGCGGGAGTTTGGAGCAGTTCTTC
TRBD2,TRBJ2-1,TRBV6-4,few,CASSKLAGGSDEQFF,TGTGCCAGCAGTAAACTAGCGGGAGGTTCGGATGAGCAGTTCTTC
NA,TRBJ2-5,TRBV7-9,NA,CASSLGGRRGETQYF,TGTGCCAGCAGCTTGGGTGGCCGCCGGGGAGAGACCCAGTACTTC
NA,TRBJ2-7,TRBV11-3,few,CASSPTGGGPYEQYF,TGTGCCAGCAGCCCGACCGGTGGAGGGCCCTACGAGCAGTACTTC
NA,TRBJ2-6,TRBV7-3,NA,CASSTGFSGANVLTF,TGTGCCAGCAGCACAGGGTTCTCTGGGGCCAACGTCCTGACTTTC
TRBD1,TRBJ2-3,TRBV12-5,NA,CASGLGQGTDTQYF,TGTGCTAGTGGTTTGGGACAGGGGACAGATACGCAGTATTTT
NA,TRBJ2-2,TRBV6-4,few,CASSNITGELFF,TGTGCCAGCAGTAACATAACCGGGGAGCTGTTTTTT
TRBD2,TRBJ2-7,TRBV7-6,NA,CASSSGTSGNRSPSYEQYF,TGTGCCAGCAGCTCCGGGACTAGCGGGAACCGTTCCCCCTCCTACGAGCAGTACTTC
NA,TRBJ2-7,TRBV19,NA,CASSMRGLPGYEQYF,TGTGCCAGTAGTATGAGGGGACTCCCAGGCTACGAGCAGTACTTC
TRBD2,TRBJ2-3,TRBV10-3,NA,CAISESGRGTDTQYF,TGTGCCATCAGTGAGAGCGGGAGAGGCACAGATACGCAGTATTTT
TRBD2,TRBJ2-1,TRBV29-1,NA,CSGAVRSSGEQFF,TGCAGCGGGGCGGTCAGGTCTAGCGGTGAGCAGTTCTTC
TRBD1,TRBJ1-6,TRBV30,few,CAWRRGTGNSPLHF,TGTGCCTGGAGGCGCGGGACAGGGAATTCCCCCCTCCACTTT
TRBD1,TRBJ2-2,TRBV5-1,NA,CASSLAVGQGANTGELFF,TGCGCCAGCAGCTTGGCTGTGGGACAGGGGGCGAACACCGGGGAGCTGTTTTTT
TRBD1,TRBJ2-3,TRBV19,NA,CASSIAPGQGAGTQYF,TGTGCCAGTAGTATAGCACCGGGACAGGGGGCTGGTACGCAGTATTTT
NA,TRBJ1-6,TRBV2,NA,CASSVSNSPLHF,TGTGCCAGCAGTGTGAGCAATTCACCCCTCCACTTT
TRBD2,TRBJ2-3,TRBV7-9,NA,CASSLGLAESTDTQYF,TGTGCCAGCAGCTTAGGACTAGCGGAGAGCACAGATACGCAGTATTTT
TRBD1,TRBJ1-2,TRBV5-8,once,CASSLGRTGADGYTF,TGTGCCAGCAGCTTGGGACGGACAGGGGCCGATGGCTACACCTTC
TRBD2,TRBJ2-2,TRBV27,NA,CASTILGLAGGNTGELFF,TGTGCCAGCACTATTTTGGGACTAGCGGGAGGGAACACCGGGGAGCTGTTTTTT